Below, 14 T cell receptor beta chains from the same sample are listed, as sequenced in a study of T-cell memory formation after mild COVID-19. TCRdb itself ran the 5' RACE reads through MiXCR, one entry per CDR3 protein. The sample gives about 290,000 distinct CDR3 sequences, less than 20% of which show up once; roughly a fifth is in the top ten. Material: PBMCs or a T cell subset sorted from them (not recorded which). The receptors shown here come from a man aged 18 to 29 who had mild COVID-19 (a few samples of this study predate the infection). Cell type and time point are not known.

There are a few counts of this clonotype. This chain joins TRBV5-1 and TRBJ2-1, with D possibly called TRBD1 or TRBD2 (6 bases each). Germline loops: CDR1 SGHRS, CDR2 YFSETQ. With 4 bases removed from V and 10 bases from J, the gap between germline ends came to 15 bases. The CDR3 consists of 13 residues. The CDR3 nucleotides are TGCGCCAGCAGCCCGGACAGAGCGGGCGAGCAGTTCTTC. Its translation is CASSPDRAGEQFF.

This clonotype has just a few counts. The chain employs TRBV5-1 and TRBJ1-2; TRBD1 aligns across 8 bases. CDR1 is SGHRS and CDR2 is YFSETQ in the germline V gene. The CDR3 totals 14 residues. J gave up 9 bases and V 4 bases, and 11 bases lay outside the gene matches. CDR3 in DNA: TGCGCCAGCAGCCGAGACAGGGGAAGAGAAAGCTACACCTTC. This translates into CASSRDRGRESYTF.

A note on this clonotype: At one boundary the junction diverges from the germline segment, which might be a read error. The chain couples TRBV7-7 to TRBJ2-3; tentatively, D is TRBD2 (7 bases). From germline, CDR1 is SSHAT and CDR2 FNYEAQ (reference sequence). The CDR3 loop spans 16 amino acids. The CDR3 region has the DNA TGTGCTAGCAGCTTAGGACTCGGGGGGCCCACAGATACGCAGTATTTT. It encodes CASSLGLGGPTDTQYF. Full variable domain (remainder filled in from reference TRBV7-7 and TRBJ2-3): GAGVSQSPRYKVTKRGQDVTLRCDPISSHATLYWYQQALGQGPEFLTYFNYEAQPDKSGLPSDRFSAERPEGSISTLTIQRTEQRDSAMYRCASSLGLGGPTDTQYFGPGTRLTVL.

This clonotype was counted ten times or more. V gene TRBV5-1 combines with J gene TRBJ2-1, with TRBD1 matching 7 bases. J was trimmed by 4 bases and V by 3 bases; bases with no gene match: 7. CDR3 length equals 15 residues. Germline-derived CDR1 and CDR2 are SGHRS and YFSETQ. The chain's CDR3 is CASSSTGQNYNEQFF. The CDR3 bases are TGCGCCAGCAGCTCCACGGGACAGAATTACAATGAGCAGTTCTTC.

This clonotype has a handful of counts. The chain recombines TRBV29-1 with TRBJ2-3; 7 bases line up with TRBD2. In germline, CDR1 is SQVTM, CDR2 ANQGSEA. The CDR3 contains 14 residues. The CDR3 sequence: CRPPLAVFTDTQYF. In DNA form, the CDR3 reads TGCAGACCCCCTCTAGCGGTATTCACAGATACGCAGTATTTT.

The chain links TRBV6-2 or TRBV6-3 to TRBJ2-7; perhaps TRBD1 as D (6 bases). The germline V gene has CDR1 MNHEY and CDR2 SVGEGT. This CDR3 has 20 amino acids. Between the trimmed V and J ends, which lost 5 bases and 0 bases, there was a span of 29 bases. The CDR3 here is CASSASRGHRTIESSYEQYF. The CDR3 nucleotides are TGTGCCAGCAGTGCTTCCAGGGGACACCGGACGATAGAAAGCTCCTACGAGCAGTACTTC.

This clonotype appeared many times. The chain couples TRBV5-1 to TRBJ2-5, with 7 bases that match TRBD2. V lost 0 bases and J lost 4; bases outside the gene matches: 6. The length of the CDR3 is 15 residues. In germline, CDR1 is SGHRS, CDR2 YFSETQ. The CDR3 nucleotides read TGCGCCAGCAGCTTGGCCTTATCGGGGGGAGAGACCCAGTACTTC. It specifies CASSLALSGGETQYF.

This clonotype appeared a few times. The rearrangement links TRBV7-9 to TRBJ2-5; D is uncertain. The CDR3 is 13 amino acids. Germline CDR1 SEHNR, CDR2 FQNEAQ (reference sequence). V lost 3 bases to trimming and J lost 5 bases, with 10 bases between them. This CDR3 reads CASSFPLPETQYF. The CDR3 nucleotides read TGTGCCAGCAGCTTCCCCCTCCCGGAGACCCAGTACTTC. The full variable domain, completed using reference TRBV7-9 and TRBJ2-5, is DTGVSQNPRHKITKRGQNVTFRCDPISEHNRLYWYRQTLGQGPEFLTYFQNEAQLEKSRLLSDRFSAERPKGSFSTLEIQRTEQGDSAMYLCASSFPLPETQYFGPGTRLLVL.

V gene TRBV19 combines with J gene TRBJ1-5, with a possible D match to TRBD1 (5 bases). The CDR3 is 15 amino acids. Germline-derived CDR1 and CDR2 are LNHDA and SQIVND (reference sequence). V was pared by 4 bases and J by 5 bases, with 15 bases between. CDR3: CASSTLGGVDQPQHF. The CDR3 DNA follows: TGTGCCAGTAGTACCCTCGGGGGGGTCGATCAGCCCCAGCATTTT.

This clonotype was observed at least ten times. The chain has TRBV12-3 or TRBV12-4 and TRBJ1-1; no reliable D call. Trimming took off 3 bases at V and 11 bases at J, with 19 bases between the two ends. The length of the CDR3 is 14 residues. The CDR3 protein is CASSFMDGSLMAFF. The CDR3 coding sequence is TGTGCCAGCAGTTTCATGGACGGCAGTTTGATGGCTTTCTTT.

The genes are TRBV19 and TRBJ1-4, with 7 positions matching TRBD1. The CDR3 contains 16 residues. Germline V gives CDR1 LNHDA, CDR2 SQIVND (reference sequence). After removal of 5 bases from V and 3 bases from J, the junction contained 9 bases not matched to a gene. CDR3 protein: CASSVQGGPANEKLFF. Written as DNA, the CDR3 is TGTGCCAGTAGTGTCCAGGGGGGACCGGCTAATGAAAAACTGTTTTTT. Complete variable domain (other parts from reference TRBV19 and TRBJ1-4): DGGITQSPKYLFRKEGQNVTLSCEQNLNHDAMYWYRQDPGQGLRLIYYSQIVNDFQKGDIAEGYSVSREKKESFPLTVTSAQKNPTAFYLCASSVQGGPANEKLFFGSGTQLSVL.

In this sample, this clonotype turned up many times. The gene calls are TRBV7-2 and TRBJ1-4; possibly TRBD1 for D (5 bases). This CDR3 contains 15 residues. Germline V CDR1 and CDR2: SGHTA, FQGNSA. Trimming took 0 bases from V and 8 from J, leaving 13 bases between them. The CDR3 DNA reads as TGTGCCAGCAGCTTAGCGGCAGGGCGGGCCGAAAAACTGTTTTTT. Translated, it gives CASSLAAGRAEKLFF. Supplemented by reference TRBV7-2 and TRBJ1-4, the full variable domain reads GAGVSQSPSNKVTEKGKDVELRCDPISGHTALYWYRQSLGQGLEFLIYFQGNSAPDKSGLPSDRFSAERTGGSVSTLTIQRTQQEDSAVYLCASSLAAGRAEKLFFGSGTQLSVL.

The chain links TRBV6-2 or TRBV6-3 to TRBJ2-3, with 7 bases that match TRBD1. This CDR3 has 13 residues. Germline CDR1 is MNHEY and CDR2 is SVGEGT. Unmatched junction bases numbered 6, after V lost 8 bases and J lost 4 bases. CDR3 protein: CASGQGVADTQYF. CDR3 sequence (DNA): TGTGCCAGCGGCCAGGGGGTAGCAGATACGCAGTATTTT.

This clonotype was detected a few times. V usage is TRBV9 and J usage is TRBJ2-1, with 12 bases lining up with TRBD2. Germline V gene sequence: CDR1 SGDLS, CDR2 YYNGEE. This CDR3 is built from 17 residues. J was trimmed by 7 bases and V by 2 bases; bases with no gene match: 10. CDR3 loop: CASSVSSGGAGRNEQFF. The CDR3 DNA reads TGTGCCAGCAGCGTTTCTAGCGGGGGGGCCGGTCGAAATGAGCAGTTCTTC.